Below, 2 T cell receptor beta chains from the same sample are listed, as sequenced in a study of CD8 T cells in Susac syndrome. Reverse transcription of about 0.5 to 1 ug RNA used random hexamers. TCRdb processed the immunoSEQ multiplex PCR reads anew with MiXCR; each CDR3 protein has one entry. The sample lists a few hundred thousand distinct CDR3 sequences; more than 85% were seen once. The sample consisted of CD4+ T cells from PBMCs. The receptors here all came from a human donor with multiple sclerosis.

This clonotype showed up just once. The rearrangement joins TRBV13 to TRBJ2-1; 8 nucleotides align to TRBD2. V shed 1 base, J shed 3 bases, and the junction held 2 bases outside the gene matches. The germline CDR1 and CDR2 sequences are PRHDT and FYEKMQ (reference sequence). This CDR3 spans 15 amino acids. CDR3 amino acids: CASSLDAGGYNEQFF. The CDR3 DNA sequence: TGTGCCAGCAGCTTAGACGCGGGGGGCTACAATGAGCAGTTCTTC.

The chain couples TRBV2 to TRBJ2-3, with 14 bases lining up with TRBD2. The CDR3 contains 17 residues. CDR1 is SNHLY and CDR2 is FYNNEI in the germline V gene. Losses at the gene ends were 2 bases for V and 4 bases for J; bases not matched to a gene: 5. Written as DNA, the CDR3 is TGTGCCAGCAGTGAATCCGGGACTAGCGGGGGAGCAGATACGCAGTATTTT. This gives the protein CASSESGTSGGADTQYF.